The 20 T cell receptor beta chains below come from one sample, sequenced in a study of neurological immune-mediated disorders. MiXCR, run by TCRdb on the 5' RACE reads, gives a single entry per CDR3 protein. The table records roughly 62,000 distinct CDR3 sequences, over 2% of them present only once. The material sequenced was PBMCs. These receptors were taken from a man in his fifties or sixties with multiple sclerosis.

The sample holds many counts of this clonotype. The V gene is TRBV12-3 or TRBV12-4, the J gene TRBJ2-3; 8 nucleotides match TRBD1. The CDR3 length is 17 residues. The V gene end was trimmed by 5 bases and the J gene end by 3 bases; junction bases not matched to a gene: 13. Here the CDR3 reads CASSPVRTGFRTDTQYF. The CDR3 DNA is TGTGCCAGCAGTCCCGTTCGGACAGGGTTTCGGACAGATACGCAGTATTTT.

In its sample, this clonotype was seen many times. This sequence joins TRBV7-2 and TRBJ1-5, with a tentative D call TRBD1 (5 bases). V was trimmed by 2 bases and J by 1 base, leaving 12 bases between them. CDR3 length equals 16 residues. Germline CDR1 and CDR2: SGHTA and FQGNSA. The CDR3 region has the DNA TGTGCCAGCAGCTTAATCGGGGGTAGGAGCAATCAGCCCCAGCATTTT. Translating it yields CASSLIGGRSNQPQHF.

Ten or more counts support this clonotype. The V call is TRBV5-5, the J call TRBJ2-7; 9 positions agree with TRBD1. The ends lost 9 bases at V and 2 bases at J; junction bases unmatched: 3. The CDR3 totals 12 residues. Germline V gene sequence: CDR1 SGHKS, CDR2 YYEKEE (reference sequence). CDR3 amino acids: CATGTGTYEQYF. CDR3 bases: TGTGCCACAGGGACAGGGACCTACGAGCAGTACTTC.

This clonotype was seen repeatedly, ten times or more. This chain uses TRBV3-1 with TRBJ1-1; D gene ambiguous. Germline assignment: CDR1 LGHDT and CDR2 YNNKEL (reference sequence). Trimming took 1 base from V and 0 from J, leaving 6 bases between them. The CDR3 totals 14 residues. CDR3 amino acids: CASSQGGMNTEAFF. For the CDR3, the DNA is TGTGCCAGCAGCCAAGGAGGGATGAACACTGAAGCTTTCTTT. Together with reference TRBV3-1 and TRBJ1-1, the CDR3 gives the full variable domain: DTAVSQTPKYLVTQMGNDKSIKCEQNLGHDTMYWYKQDSKKFLKIMFSYNNKELIINETVPNRFSPKSPDKAHLNLHINSLELGDSAVYFCASSQGGMNTEAFFGQGTRLTVV.

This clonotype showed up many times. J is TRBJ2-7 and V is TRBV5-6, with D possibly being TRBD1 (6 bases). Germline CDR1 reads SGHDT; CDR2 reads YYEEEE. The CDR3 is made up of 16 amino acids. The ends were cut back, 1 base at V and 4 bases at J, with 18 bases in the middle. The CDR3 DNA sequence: TGTGCCAGCAGCTTGTGGAGACAGGTTGGCGGGTACGAGCAGTACTTC. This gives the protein CASSLWRQVGGYEQYF.

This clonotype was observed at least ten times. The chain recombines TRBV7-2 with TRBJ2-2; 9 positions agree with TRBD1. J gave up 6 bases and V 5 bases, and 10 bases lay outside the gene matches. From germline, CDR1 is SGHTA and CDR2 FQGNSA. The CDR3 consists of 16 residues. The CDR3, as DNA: TGTGCCAGCAGCCCAAAGGGCGGACAGGGGTCCGGGGAGCTGTTTTTT. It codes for CASSPKGGQGSGELFF.

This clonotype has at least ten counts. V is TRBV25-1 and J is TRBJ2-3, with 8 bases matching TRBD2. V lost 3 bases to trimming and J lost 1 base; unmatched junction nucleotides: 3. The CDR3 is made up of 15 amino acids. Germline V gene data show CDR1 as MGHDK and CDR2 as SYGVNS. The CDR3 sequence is CASSEASGRTDTQYF. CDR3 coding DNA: TGTGCCAGCAGTGAGGCTAGCGGGCGCACAGATACGCAGTATTTT.

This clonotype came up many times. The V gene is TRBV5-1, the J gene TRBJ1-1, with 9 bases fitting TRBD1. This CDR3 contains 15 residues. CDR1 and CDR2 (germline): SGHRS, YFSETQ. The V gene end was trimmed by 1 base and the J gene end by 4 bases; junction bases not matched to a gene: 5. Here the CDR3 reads CASSLTGGSGTEAFF. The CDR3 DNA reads TGCGCCAGCAGCTTGACAGGGGGCTCGGGCACTGAAGCTTTCTTT.

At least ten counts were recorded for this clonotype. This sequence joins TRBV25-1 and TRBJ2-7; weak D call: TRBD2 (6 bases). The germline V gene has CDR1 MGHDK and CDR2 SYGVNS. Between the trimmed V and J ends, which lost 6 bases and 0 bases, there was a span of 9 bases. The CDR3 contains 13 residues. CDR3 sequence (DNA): TGTGCCAGCAGACCGGGAGCCTCCTACGAGCAGTACTTC. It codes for CASRPGASYEQYF.

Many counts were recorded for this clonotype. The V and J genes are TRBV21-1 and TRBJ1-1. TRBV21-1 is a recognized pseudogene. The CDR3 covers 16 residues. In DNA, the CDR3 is TGTGCCAGCAGCAATGAGGAAGGAGGTATGAACACTGAAGCTTTCTTT. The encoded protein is CASSNEEGGMNTEAFF.

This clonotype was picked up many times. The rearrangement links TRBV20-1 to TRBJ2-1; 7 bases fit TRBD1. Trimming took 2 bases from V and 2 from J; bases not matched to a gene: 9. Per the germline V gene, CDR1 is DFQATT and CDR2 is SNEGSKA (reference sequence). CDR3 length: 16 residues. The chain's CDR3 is CSARKTGSSPYNEQFF. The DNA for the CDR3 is TGCAGTGCTAGAAAGACAGGGTCTAGCCCCTACAATGAGCAGTTCTTC.

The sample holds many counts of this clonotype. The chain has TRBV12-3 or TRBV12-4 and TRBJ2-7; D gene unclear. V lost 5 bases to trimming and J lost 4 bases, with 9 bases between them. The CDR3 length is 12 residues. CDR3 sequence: CASSETRYEQYF. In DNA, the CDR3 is TGTGCCAGCAGTGAGACAAGGTACGAGCAGTACTTC.

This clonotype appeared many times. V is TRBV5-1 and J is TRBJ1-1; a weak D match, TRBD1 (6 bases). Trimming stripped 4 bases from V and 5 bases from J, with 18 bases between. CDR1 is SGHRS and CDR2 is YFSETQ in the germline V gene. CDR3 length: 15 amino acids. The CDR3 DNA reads TGCGCCAGCAGCCCAGGGACTCTGACAGGAACTGAAGCTTTCTTT. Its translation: CASSPGTLTGTEAFF.

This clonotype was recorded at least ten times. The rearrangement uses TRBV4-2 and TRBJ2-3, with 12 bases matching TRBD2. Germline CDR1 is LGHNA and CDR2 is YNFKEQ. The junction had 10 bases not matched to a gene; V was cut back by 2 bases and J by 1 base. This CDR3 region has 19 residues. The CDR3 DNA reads TGTGCCAGCAGCCAACGGCTAGCGGGGGGGCAGTGGGGCACAGATACGCAGTATTTT. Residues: CASSQRLAGGQWGTDTQYF.

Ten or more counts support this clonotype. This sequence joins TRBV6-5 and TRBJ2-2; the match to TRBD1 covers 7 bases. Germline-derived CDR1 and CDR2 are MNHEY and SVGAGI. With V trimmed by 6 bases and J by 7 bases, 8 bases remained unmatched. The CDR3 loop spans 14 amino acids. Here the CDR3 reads CASSRDSEIGELFF. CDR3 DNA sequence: TGTGCCAGCAGCCGGGACAGCGAAATCGGGGAGCTGTTTTTT.

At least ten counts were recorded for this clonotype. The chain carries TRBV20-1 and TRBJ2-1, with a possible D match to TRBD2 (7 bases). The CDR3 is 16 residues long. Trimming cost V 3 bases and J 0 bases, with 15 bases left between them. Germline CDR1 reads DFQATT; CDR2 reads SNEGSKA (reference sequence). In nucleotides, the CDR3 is TGCAGTGCTAGTGGCGGGGGCTGGAGCTCCTACAATGAGCAGTTCTTC. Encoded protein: CSASGGGWSSYNEQFF.

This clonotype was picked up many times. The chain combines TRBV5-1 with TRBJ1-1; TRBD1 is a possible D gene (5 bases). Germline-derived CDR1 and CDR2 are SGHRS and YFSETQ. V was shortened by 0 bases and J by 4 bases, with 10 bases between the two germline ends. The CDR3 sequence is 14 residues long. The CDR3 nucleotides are TGCGCCAGCAGCTTGGTGGCGGGGACCACTGAAGCTTTCTTT. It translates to CASSLVAGTTEAFF.

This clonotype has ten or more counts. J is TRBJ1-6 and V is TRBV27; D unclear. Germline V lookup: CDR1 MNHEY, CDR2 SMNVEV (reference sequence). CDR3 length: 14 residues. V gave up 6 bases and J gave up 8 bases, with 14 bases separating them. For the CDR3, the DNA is TGTGCCAGCAGACCCAGTCCACGAGATTCACCCCTCCACTTT. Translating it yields CASRPSPRDSPLHF.

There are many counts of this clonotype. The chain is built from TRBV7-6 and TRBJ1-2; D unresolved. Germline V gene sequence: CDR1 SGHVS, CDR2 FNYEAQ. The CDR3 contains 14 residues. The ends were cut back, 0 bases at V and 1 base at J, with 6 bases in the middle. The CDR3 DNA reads TGTGCCAGCAGCTTAGCCACAGATAACTATGGCTACACCTTC. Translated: CASSLATDNYGYTF.

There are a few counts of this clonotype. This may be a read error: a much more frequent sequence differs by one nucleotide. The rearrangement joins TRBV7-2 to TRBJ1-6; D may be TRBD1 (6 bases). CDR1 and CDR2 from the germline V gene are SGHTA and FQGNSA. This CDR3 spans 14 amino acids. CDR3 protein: CASKPGAYNSHLHF. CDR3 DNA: TGTGCCAGCAAGCCAGGGGCTTATAATTCACACCTCCACTTT.